The 26 T cell receptor beta chains below were found in one sample sequenced in a study of beta chain features in type 1 diabetes. cDNA synthesis used the whole RNA isolate, giving expressed TCRB sequences. The protocol was immunoSEQ multiplex PCR, while the TCRdb copy is restricted to in-frame clones and leaves out a portion. The sample holds a few hundred thousand clones, about 20% seen once. The material sequenced was naive CD4+ T cells from blood. The receptors derive from a woman in her late teens or twenties in good health.

This clone was seen only a few times. The rearrangement uses TRBV30 and TRBJ1-2; D not resolved. Trimming pared 3 bases from V and 0 bases from J, leaving 8 bases between. Germline V gives CDR1 GTSNPN, CDR2 SVGIG (reference sequence). The CDR3 has 13 residues. The CDR3 DNA is TGTGCCTGGAGAGGAGCGGCTAACTATGGCTACACCTTC. Protein sequence: CAWRGAANYGYTF.

The genes are TRBV5-1 and TRBJ2-6, with 7 bases identical to TRBD2. The CDR3 runs 18 residues. The J segment lost 0 bases and the V segment lost 0 bases, leaving 6 bases of the junction unmatched. Germline CDR1 and CDR2: SGHRS and YFSETQ. CDR3 residues: CASSLGLADYSGANVLTF. In nucleotides, the CDR3 is TGCGCCAGCAGCTTGGGCCTAGCGGACTACTCTGGGGCCAACGTCCTGACTTTC.

The rearrangement uses TRBV10-3 and TRBJ2-6; D may be TRBD2 (6 bases). In germline, CDR1 is ENHRY, CDR2 SYGVKD. CDR3 length equals 16 residues. V was pared by 7 bases and J by 2 bases, with 15 bases between. The CDR3 region has the DNA TGTGCCATCAAACAGCAGGAGGGTGCTGGGGCCAACGTCCTGACTTTC. It yields the protein CAIKQQEGAGANVLTF.

The rearrangement joins TRBV6-6 to TRBJ2-3, with TRBD1 matching over 7 bases. Germline values: CDR1 MNHNY, CDR2 SVGAGI (reference sequence). This CDR3 is built from 15 residues. With V trimmed by 0 bases and J by 0 bases, 0 bases remained unmatched. Written as DNA, the CDR3 is TGTGCCAGCAGTTACTCGACAGGGAGCACAGATACGCAGTATTTT. It codes for CASSYSTGSTDTQYF.

This chain joins TRBV2 and TRBJ1-1, with D perhaps TRBD1 (6 bases). From germline, CDR1 is SNHLY and CDR2 FYNNEI. This CDR3 contains 13 residues. V lost 8 bases and J 3 bases, leaving 13 bases between the germline ends. The CDR3 DNA reads TGTGCCAGCTTGGACAGTCAGTACACTGAAGCTTTCTTT. It yields the protein CASLDSQYTEAFF.

The V call is TRBV9, the J call TRBJ1-5; a weak D match, TRBD1 (5 bases). The V and J ends lost 0 bases and 0 bases respectively, with 10 bases between them. In germline, CDR1 is SGDLS, CDR2 YYNGEE. The CDR3 runs 16 residues. The CDR3 reads CASSVVETDSNQPQHF. CDR3 in DNA: TGTGCCAGCAGCGTAGTCGAGACAGATAGCAATCAGCCCCAGCATTTT. Full variable domain (remainder filled in from reference TRBV9 and TRBJ1-5): DSGVTQTPKHLITATGQRVTLRCSPRSGDLSVYWYQQSLDQGLQFLIQYYNGEERAKGNILERFSAQQFPDLHSELNLSSLELGDSALYFCASSVVETDSNQPQHFGDGTRLSIL.

This clone was seen a handful of times. The chain links TRBV7-3 to TRBJ1-1; the match to TRBD1 covers 8 bases. Germline CDR1 SGHTA, CDR2 FQGTGA. The trim removed 3 bases at V and 4 bases at J, leaving 7 bases unmatched. This CDR3 region has 15 residues. The CDR3 DNA reads as TGTGCCAGCAGCTTCAGGGCAGGGGGCACCACTGAAGCTTTCTTT. It is translated as CASSFRAGGTTEAFF.

This clone showed up just a few times. This chain connects TRBV14 to TRBJ2-7, with 7 bases fitting TRBD2. The V segment lost 4 bases and the J segment 10 bases; nucleotides outside the gene matches: 7. CDR3 length: 12 residues. Germline V gene sequence: CDR1 SGHDN, CDR2 FVKESK. CDR3 nucleotides: TGTGCCAGCAGCCCCGGGGAGGGGCGTCAGTACTTC. It translates to CASSPGEGRQYF.

This clone turned up a few times. This chain's CDR3 is CASSVETRVTDTQYF. CDR3 in DNA: TGTGCCAGCAGCGTAGAGACTAGAGTGACGGATACGCAGTATTTT. The genes are TRBV9 and TRBJ2-3, with a possible D match to TRBD2 (6 bases). In germline, CDR1 is SGDLS, CDR2 YYNGEE. Trimming left V 0 bases short and J 6 bases short, with 14 bases between. The CDR3 extends over 15 amino acids.

This clone has only a few counts. The chain couples TRBV29-1 to TRBJ1-2; D is unclear. The germline V gene has CDR1 SQVTM and CDR2 ANQGSEA. V lost 2 bases, J lost 8 bases, and 18 bases lay in between. The CDR3 has 14 amino acids. The CDR3 DNA follows: TGCAGCGTTGAACTTCCGGGAATGAGAGAGGGCTACACCTTC. It encodes CSVELPGMREGYTF.

The CDR3 DNA reads TGTGCCAGCAGCGCCGGGACAGATAATGAAAAACTGTTTTTT. This gives the protein CASSAGTDNEKLFF. This sequence joins TRBV9 and TRBJ1-4; 7 bases line up with TRBD1. V shed 3 bases and J 4 bases; nucleotides not matched to a gene: 3. The length of the CDR3 is 14 residues. Germline V gene lookup returns CDR1 SGDLS and CDR2 YYNGEE.

The gene calls are TRBV5-4 and TRBJ2-5, with 13 nucleotides matching TRBD2. After removal of 4 bases from V and 4 bases from J, the junction contained 4 bases not matched to a gene. There are 15 residues in the CDR3. Per germline, CDR1 SGHNT and CDR2 YYREEE (reference sequence). The CDR3 sequence is CASSPGTSGTETQYF. CDR3 DNA sequence: TGTGCCAGCAGCCCTGGGACTAGCGGGACAGAGACCCAGTACTTC. Complete variable domain (other parts from reference TRBV5-4 and TRBJ2-5): ETGVTQSPTHLIKTRGQQVTLRCSSQSGHNTVSWYQQALGQGPQFIFQYYREEENGRGNFPPRFSGLQFPNYSSELNVNALELDDSALYLCASSPGTSGTETQYFGPGTRLLVL.

The V and J genes are TRBV6-1 and TRBJ2-7, with a possible D match to TRBD1 (6 bases). V dropped 4 bases and J dropped 6 bases, with 13 bases sitting between them. CDR1 and CDR2 (germline): MNHNS, SASEGT. The CDR3 loop spans 13 amino acids. The CDR3 nucleotides read TGTGCCAGCAGTGGAACAGGGAGCGGCGAGCAGTACTTC. It yields the protein CASSGTGSGEQYF.

This sequence joins TRBV5-6 and TRBJ2-7, with 8 bases that match TRBD2. Looked up from germline, CDR1 is SGHDT and CDR2 is YYEEEE. This CDR3 region has 12 residues. The V gene end was trimmed by 8 bases and the J gene end by 5 bases; junction bases not matched to a gene: 6. Here the CDR3 reads CARREGLNEQYF. Written as DNA, the CDR3 is TGTGCCAGACGGGAGGGACTCAACGAGCAGTACTTC.

The rearrangement joins TRBV2 to TRBJ2-7; D gene ambiguous. Germline values: CDR1 SNHLY, CDR2 FYNNEI. This CDR3 is built from 12 residues. V gave up 1 base and J gave up 4 bases, with 5 bases separating them. The CDR3 region has the DNA TGTGCCAGCAGTGAAGGAGTTTACGAGCAGTACTTC. Translating gives CASSEGVYEQYF.

V is TRBV13 and J is TRBJ1-2, with 8 bases lining up with TRBD1. The CDR3 totals 15 residues. Trimming removed 3 bases from V and 0 bases from J; junction bases left unmatched: 3. Germline CDR1 is PRHDT and CDR2 is FYEKMQ (reference sequence). The CDR3 DNA reads TGTGCCAGCAGCTTGGACAGGGAAGCTAACTATGGCTACACCTTC. Protein product: CASSLDREANYGYTF.

This clone has just a few counts. The rearrangement uses TRBV20-1 and TRBJ2-3; D is possibly TRBD1 (5 bases). Germline V gene data show CDR1 as DFQATT and CDR2 as SNEGSKA (reference sequence). The CDR3 contains 11 residues. Trimming left V 6 bases short and J 4 bases short, with 8 bases between. The CDR3 reads CSAGPPDTQYF. The CDR3 region has the DNA TGCAGTGCGGGGCCGCCAGATACGCAGTATTTT.

The chain recombines TRBV30 with TRBJ1-1; TRBD1 is a possible D gene (5 bases). This CDR3 contains 11 residues. Germline CDR1 GTSNPN, CDR2 SVGIG (reference sequence). V dropped 5 bases and J dropped 3 bases, with 7 bases sitting between them. The CDR3 region is CAWARDTEAFF. In DNA, the CDR3 is TGTGCCTGGGCCAGGGACACTGAAGCTTTCTTT. The full variable domain, in which reference TRBV30 and TRBJ1-1 provide the parts outside the CDR3, is SQTIHQWPATLVQPVGSPLSLECTVEGTSNPNLYWYRQAAGRGLQLLFYSVGIGQISSEVPQNLSASRPQDRQFILSSKKLLLSDSGFYLCAWARDTEAFFGQGTRLTVV.

This chain's CDR3 is CAITRTGENYGYTF. The CDR3 nucleotides read TGTGCCATCACCAGGACAGGGGAGAACTATGGCTACACCTTC. The chain employs TRBV10-3 and TRBJ1-2, with TRBD1 identical over 9 bases. Germline V lookup: CDR1 ENHRY, CDR2 SYGVKD. The V segment lost 7 bases and the J segment 2 bases; nucleotides outside the gene matches: 5. The CDR3 is 14 residues long.

This clone was seen only a few times. The sample contains more than one DNA sequence encoding this CDR3. This chain links TRBV9 with TRBJ2-1, with 11 bases that match TRBD2. J was trimmed by 3 bases and V by 2 bases; bases with no gene match: 1. The germline V gene encodes CDR1 SGDLS and CDR2 YYNGEE. The CDR3 totals 15 residues. In DNA form, the CDR3 reads TGTGCCAGCAGCGTCGGGACTAGCGGCTACAATGAGCAGTTCTTC. It translates to CASSVGTSGYNEQFF.

In its sample, this clone was seen once. J is TRBJ2-7 and V is TRBV9, with D perhaps matching TRBD2 (6 bases). The CDR3 has 15 amino acids. V lost 0 bases and J 2 bases, leaving 12 bases between the germline ends. CDR1 and CDR2 from the germline V gene are SGDLS and YYNGEE. CDR3 nucleotides: TGTGCCAGCAGCGTAGACCCCCTAGCGCCCTACGAGCAGTACTTC. This codes for CASSVDPLAPYEQYF.

A few counts support this clone. The J gene is TRBJ1-1, the V gene TRBV18; 7 nucleotides align to TRBD1. J was trimmed by 1 base and V by 1 base; bases with no gene match: 6. The CDR3 extends over 16 amino acids. The germline gives CDR1 KGHSH, CDR2 LQKENI. The CDR3 bases are TGTGCCAGCTCACCACTCAGGGACAGCTCGAACACTGAAGCTTTCTTT. This encodes CASSPLRDSSNTEAFF.

This clone turned up a few times. The chain employs TRBV15 and TRBJ2-1, with D possibly matching TRBD1 (6 bases). CDR3 size: 16 residues. Trimming took off 1 base at V and 4 bases at J, with 14 bases between the two ends. Germline V gene sequence: CDR1 LNHNV, CDR2 YYDKDF (reference sequence). The chain's CDR3 is CATSRGNTGHYNEQFF. CDR3 coding DNA: TGTGCCACCAGCAGAGGGAATACGGGACATTACAATGAGCAGTTCTTC.

The chain couples TRBV19 to TRBJ2-7; TRBD2 is a possible D gene (6 bases). The germline V gene encodes CDR1 LNHDA and CDR2 SQIVND (reference sequence). Trimming stripped 2 bases from V and 1 base from J, with 9 bases between. The CDR3 sequence is 14 residues long. DNA for the CDR3: TGTGCCAGTAGTATACTCGGGGGATCCTACGAGCAGTACTTC. As protein: CASSILGGSYEQYF.

CDR3 amino acids: CASSPVGGKGYEQYF. CDR3 bases: TGTGCCAGCAGCCCAGTCGGAGGGAAAGGCTACGAGCAGTACTTC. The J gene is TRBJ2-7, the V gene TRBV11-2, with a weak D call TRBD2 (6 bases). CDR3 size: 15 residues. V was clipped by 5 bases and J by 3 bases, with 17 bases between them. Germline V CDR1 and CDR2: SGHAT, FQNNGV. Supplemented by reference TRBV11-2 and TRBJ2-7, the full variable domain reads EAGVAQSPRYKIIEKRQSVAFWCNPISGHATLYWYQQILGQGPKLLIQFQNNGVVDDSQLPKDRFSAERLKGVDSTLKIQPAKLEDSAVYLCASSPVGGKGYEQYFGPGTRLTVT.

This clone showed up just a few times. This chain links TRBV15 with TRBJ2-7; 8 positions agree with TRBD2. With V trimmed by 0 bases and J by 2 bases, 3 bases remained unmatched. Germline values: CDR1 LNHNV, CDR2 YYDKDF (reference sequence). This CDR3 comprises 15 residues. CDR3 nucleotide sequence: TGTGCCACCAGCAGAGAAAGCGGGAGCCCCTACGAGCAGTACTTC. Its translation is CATSRESGSPYEQYF.